This entry describes one TCR beta chain. The V gene's germline CDR1 is KGHDR and CDR2 SFDVKD. V was pared by 0 bases and J by 0 bases, with 8 bases of the junction left unmatched. CDR3 size: 19 residues. The sample belongs to a study of Ad26.COV2.S vaccination and SARS-CoV-2 variants. Treatment reported: 15 to 20 received Ad26.COV2.S at low or high dose, single or two shots; several received placebo; per-sample allocation not given. Samples analyzed were those drawn on day 63 after the first vaccine or placebo injection. Assay used: immunoSEQ multiplex PCR; TCRdb lists only in-frame clones, some missing. The sample has roughly 460,000 clones, 89% seen once.

The sample in question was peripheral blood, obtained in a trial of Ad26.COV2.S vaccine versus placebo. J is TRBJ2-2 and V is TRBV24-1; 8 bases agree with TRBD1. The sequence derives from a person aged 18 to 59 who received the Ad26.COV2.S COVID-19 vaccine or a placebo. CDR3 nucleotides: TGTGCCACCAGTGATTTGGATCGGACAGGGAACTCGAACACCGGGGAGCTGTTTTTT. Translating it yields CATSDLDRTGNSNTGELFF.